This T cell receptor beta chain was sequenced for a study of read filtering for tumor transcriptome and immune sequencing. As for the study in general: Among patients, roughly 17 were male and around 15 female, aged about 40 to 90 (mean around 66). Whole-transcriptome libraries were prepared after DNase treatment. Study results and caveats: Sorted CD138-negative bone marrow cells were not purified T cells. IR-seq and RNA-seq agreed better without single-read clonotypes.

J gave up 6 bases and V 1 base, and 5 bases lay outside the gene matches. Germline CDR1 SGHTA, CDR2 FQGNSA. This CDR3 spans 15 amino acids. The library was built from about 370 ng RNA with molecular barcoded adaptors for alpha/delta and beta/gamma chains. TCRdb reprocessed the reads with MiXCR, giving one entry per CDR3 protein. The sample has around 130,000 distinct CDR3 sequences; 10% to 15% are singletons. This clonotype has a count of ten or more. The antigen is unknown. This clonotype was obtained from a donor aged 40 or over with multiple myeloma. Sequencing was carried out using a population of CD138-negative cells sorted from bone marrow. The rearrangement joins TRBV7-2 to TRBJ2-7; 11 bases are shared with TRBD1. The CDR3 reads CASSLGGTGGVEQYF. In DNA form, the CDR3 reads TGTGCCAGCAGCTTAGGGGGGACAGGGGGTGTCGAGCAGTACTTC.